These 22 T cell receptor beta chains originate from one sample sequenced in a study of graft-versus-host responses after intestinal transplantation. The table came from immunoSEQ multiplex PCR; TCRdb's copy has only in-frame clones and leaves some out. The sample has roughly 120,000 clones, 85% to 95% seen once. These TCRs are of unknown antigen specificity. Specimen: unstimulated CD4+ T cells sorted from spleen or lymph node cells, collected before transplant. The receptors derive from a human donor who was the organ donor for an intestinal transplant.

This sequence joins TRBV11-3 and TRBJ2-5; no firm D call. This CDR3 spans 13 amino acids. V was pared by 0 bases and J by 2 bases, with 4 bases between. The V gene's germline CDR1 is SGHNT and CDR2 YENEEA. CDR3 loop: CASSLEVQETQYF. The CDR3 DNA is TGTGCCAGCAGCTTAGAAGTTCAAGAGACCCAGTACTTC.

This clone was observed once. V usage is TRBV19 and J usage is TRBJ2-2; D gene uncertain. CDR1 and CDR2 from the germline V gene are LNHDA and SQIVND (reference sequence). The CDR3 loop spans 13 amino acids. Trimming took off 1 base at V and 6 bases at J, with 6 bases between the two ends. This chain's CDR3 is CASSIAGPGELFF. CDR3 sequence (DNA): TGTGCCAGTAGTATAGCTGGGCCCGGGGAGCTGTTTTTT.

On this clone: Other DNA variants within this sample encode the same CDR3. The V gene is TRBV5-1, the J gene TRBJ2-2; the match to TRBD2 covers 10 bases. The germline V gene has CDR1 SGHRS and CDR2 YFSETQ. The CDR3 totals 16 residues. Germline trimming cut 3 bases from V and 1 base from J; bases unmatched to any gene: 3. The CDR3 DNA follows: TGCGCCAGCAGCTCTTTAGCGGGAGGGAACACCGGGGAGCTGTTTTTT. Its translation: CASSSLAGGNTGELFF.

The chain has TRBV28 and TRBJ2-2, with a possible D match to TRBD1 (7 bases). This CDR3 region has 16 residues. V lost 2 bases, J lost 5 bases, and 15 bases lay in between. In germline, CDR1 is MDHEN, CDR2 SYDVKM. As DNA, the CDR3 is TGTGCCAGCAGTTTAGCTTGGGCAGGGGGGACCGGGGAGCTGTTTTTT. It translates to CASSLAWAGGTGELFF.

V is TRBV5-6 and J is TRBJ2-3; no firm D call. CDR1 and CDR2 (germline): SGHDT, YYEEEE. V dropped 0 bases and J dropped 1 base, with 6 bases sitting between them. This CDR3 has 14 amino acids. This CDR3 is CASSLEVGTDTQYF. CDR3 coding DNA: TGTGCCAGCAGCTTGGAGGTTGGCACAGATACGCAGTATTTT.

The chain has TRBV20-1 and TRBJ2-5; D unclear. Germline CDR1 DFQATT, CDR2 SNEGSKA (reference sequence). The CDR3 is 11 residues long. V shed 5 bases and J shed 5 bases, with 9 bases lying between them. CDR3 amino acids: CSAGPGETQYF. The CDR3 DNA reads as TGCAGTGCTGGCCCCGGTGAGACCCAGTACTTC.

The V call is TRBV4-3, the J call TRBJ2-2; 8 bases are shared with TRBD2. The CDR3 totals 16 residues. Germline V gene data show CDR1 as LGHNA and CDR2 as YSLEER. V gave up 1 base and J gave up 6 bases; unmatched junction bases: 7. The CDR3 here is CASSQVSGGRPGELFF. CDR3 nucleotides: TGCGCCAGCAGCCAAGTGTCGGGAGGGCGGCCCGGGGAGCTGTTTTTT.

The rearrangement links TRBV21-1 to TRBJ1-1. TRBV21-1 corresponds to a pseudogene. The CDR3 contains 16 residues. CDR3 sequence (DNA): TGTGCCAGCAGCAAAGGGAAGAGGGGCACGAACACTGAAGCTTTCTTT. This translates into CASSKGKRGTNTEAFF.

The rearrangement uses TRBV6-5 and TRBJ2-3; 9 nucleotides align to TRBD2. The CDR3 is made up of 15 amino acids. Germline V gene data show CDR1 as MNHEY and CDR2 as SVGAGI. V was clipped by 2 bases and J by 3 bases; unmatched bases: 3. CDR3 bases: TGTGCCAGCAGTTACCGAGCGGGAGGAACAGATACGCAGTATTTT. This codes for CASSYRAGGTDTQYF.

The V gene is TRBV9, the J gene TRBJ2-1, with 14 bases identical to TRBD2. CDR3 length equals 14 residues. V was clipped by 8 bases and J by 3 bases; unmatched bases: 1. Per the germline V gene, CDR1 is SGDLS and CDR2 is YYNGEE. The CDR3 nucleotides read TGTGCCAGTGGACTAGCGGGAGGCTACAATGAGCAGTTCTTC. Amino acid sequence: CASGLAGGYNEQFF. The complete variable domain, with remaining parts taken from reference TRBV9 and TRBJ2-1, reads DSGVTQTPKHLITATGQRVTLRCSPRSGDLSVYWYQQSLDQGLQFLIQYYNGEERAKGNILERFSAQQFPDLHSELNLSSLELGDSALYFCASGLAGGYNEQFFGPGTRLTVL.

This chain uses TRBV6-1 with TRBJ2-7; D gene unclear. The germline CDR1 and CDR2 sequences are MNHNS and SASEGT. This CDR3 has 12 amino acids. Trimming cost V 6 bases and J 0 bases, with 6 bases left between them. The CDR3 here is CASSLASYEQYF. For the CDR3, the DNA is TGTGCCAGCAGCCTCGCCTCCTACGAGCAGTACTTC.

In its sample, this clone was seen once. The chain is built from TRBV11-2 and TRBJ2-5; the match to TRBD2 covers 9 bases. The germline V gene has CDR1 SGHAT and CDR2 FQNNGV. The CDR3 length is 14 residues. The V and J ends lost 5 bases and 3 bases, in that order; junction bases with no gene match: 4. The DNA for the CDR3 is TGTGCCAGCAGCCCGACTAGCGGTGAAGAGACCCAGTACTTC. This codes for CASSPTSGEETQYF.

The gene calls are TRBV29-1 and TRBJ1-2; unclear D gene. V lost 7 bases and J 5 bases, leaving 20 bases between the germline ends. Germline CDR1 is SQVTM and CDR2 is ANQGSEA. CDR3 size: 14 residues. As DNA, the CDR3 is TGCAGCGCATTTACCGCCGGGATTCCTTATGGCTACACCTTC. Translated, it gives CSAFTAGIPYGYTF.

The gene calls are TRBV5-8 and TRBJ1-1, with D possibly matching TRBD1 (6 bases). Germline CDR1 and CDR2: SGHTS and YDEGEE. This CDR3 contains 13 residues. Trimming left V 4 bases short and J 10 bases short, with 17 bases between. DNA for the CDR3: TGTGCCAGCAGCCACGGACAGTGGCTCTCAGCTTTCTTT. Amino acid sequence: CASSHGQWLSAFF.

The table lists this clone with a count of one. This chain joins TRBV9 and TRBJ2-7, with D maybe TRBD2 (5 bases). Looked up from germline, CDR1 is SGDLS and CDR2 is YYNGEE. This CDR3 region has 17 residues. V lost 0 bases to trimming and J lost 8 bases, with 24 bases between them. The CDR3 DNA sequence: TGTGCCAGCAGCGTAGGATCTGGCAGCGGCCCCCCACTCAAGCAGTACTTC. This encodes CASSVGSGSGPPLKQYF.

The V gene is TRBV28, the J gene TRBJ2-7, with D possibly TRBD2 on 6 matching bases. Germline V gene lookup returns CDR1 MDHEN and CDR2 SYDVKM. The CDR3 contains 16 residues. The V end was cut by 6 bases, the J end by 0 bases, with 18 bases between. CDR3 in DNA: TGTGCCAGCAGCGAGGGGACGGGGGTGGACTCCTACGAGCAGTACTTC. It codes for CASSEGTGVDSYEQYF. The whole variable domain, remainder taken from reference TRBV28 and TRBJ2-7, is DVKVTQSSRYLVKRTGEKVFLECVQDMDHENMFWYRQDPGLGLRLIYFSYDVKMKEKGDIPEGYSVSREKKERFSLILESASTNQTSMYLCASSEGTGVDSYEQYFGPGTRLTVT.

The genes are TRBV5-4 and TRBJ2-7; TRBD1 agrees at 10 bases. V lost 4 bases to trimming and J lost 6 bases; unmatched junction nucleotides: 7. The CDR3 length is 14 residues. CDR1 SGHNT and CDR2 YYREEE come from the germline V gene (reference sequence). The CDR3 nucleotides are TGTGCCAGCAGCCAACCGGGACAGGGGACCGAGCAGTACTTC. This translates into CASSQPGQGTEQYF.

This sequence joins TRBV18 and TRBJ1-2; D is uncertain. The V gene's germline CDR1 is KGHSH and CDR2 LQKENI. The CDR3 consists of 13 residues. Trimming stripped 3 bases from V and 6 bases from J, with 11 bases between. CDR3 nucleotides: TGTGCCAGCTCACCCGGAGTCTCAGATGGCTACACCTTC. Translating it yields CASSPGVSDGYTF. The full variable domain, completed using reference TRBV18 and TRBJ1-2, is NAGVMQNPRHLVRRRGQEARLRCSPMKGHSHVYWYRQLPEEGLKFMVYLQKENIIDESGMPKERFSAEFPKEGPSILRIQQVVRGDSAAYFCASSPGVSDGYTFGSGTRLTVV.

The gene calls are TRBV10-2 and TRBJ2-4; 12 bases are a match to TRBD1. The trim removed 0 bases at V and 7 bases at J, leaving 4 bases unmatched. The CDR3 extends over 16 amino acids. The germline gives CDR1 WSHSY, CDR2 SAAADI. This chain's CDR3 is CASSESAGQGANIQYF. The CDR3 nucleotides read TGCGCCAGCAGTGAGTCGGCGGGACAGGGGGCGAACATTCAGTACTTC.

The gene calls are TRBV10-3 and TRBJ1-5, with 11 positions matching TRBD1. Germline V gives CDR1 ENHRY, CDR2 SYGVKD. V was pared by 0 bases and J by 6 bases, with 4 bases of the junction left unmatched. The CDR3 is 16 amino acids. The CDR3 protein is CAISESGGQGAQPQHF. DNA for the CDR3: TGTGCCATCAGTGAGTCAGGAGGACAGGGGGCTCAGCCCCAGCATTTT.

This chain uses TRBV10-3 with TRBJ2-2; no reliable D call. This CDR3 comprises 12 residues. Trimming cost V 11 bases and J 1 base, with 8 bases left between them. CDR1 and CDR2 from the germline V gene are ENHRY and SYGVKD. The CDR3 DNA is TGTGCCGCGCGACAGAACACCGGGGAGCTGTTTTTT. Translation gives CAARQNTGELFF.

This chain joins TRBV7-6 and TRBJ2-5; no clear D. Germline loops: CDR1 SGHVS, CDR2 FNYEAQ. CDR3 length: 14 residues. Between the trimmed V and J ends, which lost 0 bases and 5 bases, there was a span of 10 bases. The CDR3 reads CASSLAPGAETQYF. CDR3 DNA sequence: TGTGCCAGCAGCTTAGCGCCCGGTGCCGAGACCCAGTACTTC.